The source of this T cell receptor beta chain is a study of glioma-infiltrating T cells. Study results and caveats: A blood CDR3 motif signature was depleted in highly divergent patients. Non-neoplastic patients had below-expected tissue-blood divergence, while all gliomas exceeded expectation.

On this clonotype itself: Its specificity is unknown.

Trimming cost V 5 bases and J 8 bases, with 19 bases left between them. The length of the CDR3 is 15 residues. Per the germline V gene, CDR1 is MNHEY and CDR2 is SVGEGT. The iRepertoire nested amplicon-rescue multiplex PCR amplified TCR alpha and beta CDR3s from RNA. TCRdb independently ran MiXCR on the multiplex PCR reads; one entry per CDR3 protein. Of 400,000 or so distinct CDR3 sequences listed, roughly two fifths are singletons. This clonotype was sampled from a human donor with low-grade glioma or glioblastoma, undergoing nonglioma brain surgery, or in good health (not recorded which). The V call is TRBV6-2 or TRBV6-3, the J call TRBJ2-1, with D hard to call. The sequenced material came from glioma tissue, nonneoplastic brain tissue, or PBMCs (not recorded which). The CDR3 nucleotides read TGTGCCAGCAGTGACGTCCGGTGCCGTCACTATGAGCAGTTCTTC. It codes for CASSDVRCRHYEQFF.